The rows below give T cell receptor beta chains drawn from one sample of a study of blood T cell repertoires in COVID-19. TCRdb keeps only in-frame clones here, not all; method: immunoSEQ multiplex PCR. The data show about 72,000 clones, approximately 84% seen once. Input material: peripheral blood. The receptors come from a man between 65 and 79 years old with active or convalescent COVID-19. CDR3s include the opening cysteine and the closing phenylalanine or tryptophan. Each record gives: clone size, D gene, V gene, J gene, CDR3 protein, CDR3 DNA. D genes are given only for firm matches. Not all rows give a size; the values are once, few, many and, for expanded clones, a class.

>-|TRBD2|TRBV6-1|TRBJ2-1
CASSEQREAYNEQFF
TGTGCCAGCAGTGAACAGCGGGAGGCTTACAATGAGCAGTTCTTC
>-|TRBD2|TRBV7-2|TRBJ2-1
CASSITSGRQFF
TGTGCCAGCAGCATTACTAGCGGGCGGCAGTTCTTC
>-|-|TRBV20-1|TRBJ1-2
CSAKTGDGYTF
TGCAGTGCTAAGACAGGAGATGGCTACACCTTC
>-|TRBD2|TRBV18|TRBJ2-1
CASSPPPGGPVGSYNEQFF
TGTGCCAGCTCACCCCCACCGGGAGGCCCCGTAGGCTCCTACAATGAGCAGTTCTTC
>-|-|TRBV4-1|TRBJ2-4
CASSQEGRLAKNIQYF
TGCGCCAGCAGCCAAGAAGGCAGACTAGCCAAAAACATTCAGTACTTC
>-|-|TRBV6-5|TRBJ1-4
CASMAGQVEKLFF
TGTGCCAGCATGGCCGGACAAGTTGAAAAACTGTTTTTT
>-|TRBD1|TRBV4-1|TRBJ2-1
CASSQDRTGSYNEQFF
TGCGCCAGCAGCCAGGACAGGACAGGCTCCTACAATGAGCAGTTCTTC
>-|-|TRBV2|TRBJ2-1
CASTRSYADNEQFF
TGTGCCAGCACCAGATCCTATGCGGACAATGAGCAGTTCTTC
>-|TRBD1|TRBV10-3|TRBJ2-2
CAIRGHRQGATGELFF
TGTGCCATCAGGGGCCACAGACAGGGGGCAACCGGGGAGCTGTTTTTT
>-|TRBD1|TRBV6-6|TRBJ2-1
CASSYSQGGEQFF
TGTGCCAGCAGTTACTCACAGGGGGGTGAGCAGTTCTTC
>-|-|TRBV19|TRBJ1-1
CASSIGTVFMNTEAFF
TGTGCCAGTAGTATAGGAACAGTATTTATGAACACTGAAGCTTTCTTT
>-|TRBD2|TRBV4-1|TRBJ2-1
CASSQPLAGGFDEQFF
TGCGCCAGCAGCCAACCGCTAGCGGGAGGGTTCGATGAGCAGTTCTTC
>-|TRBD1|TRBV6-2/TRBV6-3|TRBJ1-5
CASSTNRKGQGGQPQHF
TGTGCCAGCAGTACAAACCGAAAGGGACAGGGAGGTCAGCCCCAGCATTTT
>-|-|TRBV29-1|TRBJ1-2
CSAGPLPPGYTF
TGCAGCGCGGGTCCTCTTCCTCCTGGCTACACCTTC
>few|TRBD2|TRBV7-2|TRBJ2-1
CASSSSVWGGREQFF
TGTGCCAGCAGCTCATCCGTATGGGGGGGGAGGGAGCAGTTCTTC
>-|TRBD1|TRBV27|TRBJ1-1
CASSWGQGMNTEAFF
TGTGCCAGCAGTTGGGGACAGGGAATGAACACTGAAGCTTTCTTT
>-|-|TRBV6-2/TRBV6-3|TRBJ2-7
CASSYMRKDSYEQYF
TGTGCCAGCAGTTACATGAGGAAGGACTCCTACGAGCAGTACTTC
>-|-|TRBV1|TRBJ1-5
CTSKTGGWGPQHF
TGCACCAGCAAGACAGGGGGGTGGGGGCCCCAGCATTTT
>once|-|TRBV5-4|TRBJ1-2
CASSAGVAGNYGYTF
TGTGCCAGCAGCGCAGGGGTAGCGGGGAACTATGGCTACACCTTC
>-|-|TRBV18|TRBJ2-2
CASSPVGVSGELFF
TGTGCCAGCTCACCGGTCGGGGTGTCCGGGGAGCTGTTTTTT
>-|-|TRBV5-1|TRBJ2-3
CASSLAKRTDTQYF
TGCGCCAGCAGCTTGGCCAAGCGCACAGATACGCAGTATTTT
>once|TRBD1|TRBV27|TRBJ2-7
CASSLKGQASYEQYF
TGTGCCAGCAGTTTAAAGGGACAGGCGTCCTACGAGCAGTACTTC
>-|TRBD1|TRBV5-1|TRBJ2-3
CASSYGQGADTQYF
TGCGCCAGCAGCTACGGACAGGGGGCAGATACGCAGTATTTT
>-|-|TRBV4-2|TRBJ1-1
CASSQDAGRPEAFF
TGTGCCAGCAGCCAAGATGCAGGGCGACCCGAAGCTTTCTTT
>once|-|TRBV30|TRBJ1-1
CASQVRGAAFF
TGTGCCTCACAGGTCAGGGGTGCGGCTTTCTTT
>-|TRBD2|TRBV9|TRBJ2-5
CASNSGDQETQYF
TGTGCCAGCAACAGCGGGGACCAAGAGACCCAGTACTTC
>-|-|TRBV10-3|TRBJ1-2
CAISGTDRANYGYTF
TGTGCCATCAGTGGCACCGACAGAGCTAACTATGGCTACACCTTC
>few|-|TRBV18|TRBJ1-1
CASEVGNTEAFF
TGTGCCAGCGAGGTGGGGAACACTGAAGCTTTCTTT
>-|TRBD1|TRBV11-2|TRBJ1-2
CASSERTGATGYTF
TGTGCCAGCAGCGAACGGACAGGGGCGACAGGCTACACCTTC
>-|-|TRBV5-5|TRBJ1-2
CASSLVPESMYGYTF
TGTGCCAGCAGCTTGGTTCCTGAGTCGATGTATGGCTACACCTTC
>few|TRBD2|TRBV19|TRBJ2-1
CASSRTSLYNEQFF
TGTGCCAGTAGTAGGACTAGCCTCTACAATGAGCAGTTCTTC
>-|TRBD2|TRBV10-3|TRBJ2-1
CAISDIPGLAPRSSYNEQFF
TGTGCCATCAGTGATATTCCGGGACTAGCGCCGAGGAGCTCCTACAATGAGCAGTTCTTC
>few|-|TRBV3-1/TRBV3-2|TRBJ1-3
CASSRDTVNSGNTIYF
TGTGCCAGCAGCCGGGACACAGTAAACTCTGGAAACACCATATATTTT
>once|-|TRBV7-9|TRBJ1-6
CASRERSSYNSPLHF
TGTGCCAGCAGGGAGAGGAGCTCCTATAATTCACCCCTCCACTTT
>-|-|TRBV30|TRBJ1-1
CAWSLEMNTEAFF
TGTGCCTGGAGTCTAGAGATGAACACTGAAGCTTTCTTT
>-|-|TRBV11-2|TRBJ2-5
CASSLDSWGEETQYF
TGTGCCAGCAGCTTAGATAGTTGGGGGGAGGAGACCCAGTACTTC
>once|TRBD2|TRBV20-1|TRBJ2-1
CSASIASGEFYNEQFF
TGCAGTGCTAGTATAGCTAGCGGAGAATTCTACAATGAGCAGTTCTTC
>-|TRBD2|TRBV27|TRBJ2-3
CASRKLAVRSTDTQYF
TGTGCCAGCAGAAAACTAGCGGTAAGAAGCACAGATACGCAGTATTTT
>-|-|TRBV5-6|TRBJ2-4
CASSFGRDNIQYF
TGTGCCAGCAGCTTCGGGAGAGATAACATTCAGTACTTC
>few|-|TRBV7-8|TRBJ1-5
CASSLAAGRINQPQHF
TGTGCCAGCAGCTTAGCGGCAGGGCGCATCAATCAGCCCCAGCATTTT